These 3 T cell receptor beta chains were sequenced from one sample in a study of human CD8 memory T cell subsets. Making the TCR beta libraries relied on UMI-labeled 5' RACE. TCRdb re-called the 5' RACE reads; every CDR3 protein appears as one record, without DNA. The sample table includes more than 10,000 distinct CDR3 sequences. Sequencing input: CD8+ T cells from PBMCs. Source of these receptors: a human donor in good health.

The CDR3 loop is CASSYLGRTQETQYF. The genes are TRBV9 and TRBJ2-5. Germline V gene lookup returns CDR1 SGDLS and CDR2 YYNGEE. The CDR3 contains 15 residues.

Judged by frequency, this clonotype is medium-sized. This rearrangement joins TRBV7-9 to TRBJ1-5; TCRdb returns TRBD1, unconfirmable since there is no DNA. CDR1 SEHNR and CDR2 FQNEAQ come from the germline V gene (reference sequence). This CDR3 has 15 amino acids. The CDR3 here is CASSETGGENQPQHF.

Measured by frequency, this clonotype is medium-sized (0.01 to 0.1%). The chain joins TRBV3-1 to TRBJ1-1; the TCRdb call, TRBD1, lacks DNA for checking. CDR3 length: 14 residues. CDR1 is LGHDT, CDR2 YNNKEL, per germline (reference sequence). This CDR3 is CASSPTGGSTEAFF.